This note documents a single T cell receptor beta chain sequence. J lost 7 bases, V lost 3 bases, and 4 bases had no gene match. Germline V CDR1 and CDR2: MGHDK, SYGVNS. There are 13 residues in the CDR3. The sample is drawn from a study of blood T cell repertoires in COVID-19. Study-wide background: Researchers got acute and convalescent COVID-19 samples from the United States, Italy and Spain.

The repertoire was sequenced with immunoSEQ multiplex PCR; TCRdb's copy has only in-frame clones and lacks some. This sample has fewer than 120,000 clones; about 85% occur once, and the top ten carry approximately 4.8%. This receptor was identified in a human donor in a cohort sampled during active COVID-19. The rearrangement links TRBV25-1 to TRBJ1-2, with 8 bases fitting TRBD1. The specimen sequenced was peripheral blood. CDR3 DNA: TGTGCCAGCAGTGACGACAGGGGTGGTGGCTACACCTTC. It is translated as CASSDDRGGGYTF.